The clone carrying this T cell receptor beta chain occurred many times. The antigen is undetermined. The entry originates in a study of CD8 T cells in ankylosing spondylitis. Study observations and caveats: Blood from ankylosing spondylitis patients appeared to carry a characteristic roughly 8-variant TCR beta motif. Reactive arthritis synovial fluid and blood previously showed some of these motif variants. Clones linked to the disease showed a CD8+ phenotype. They occurred at relatively low frequencies in peripheral blood. In ankylosing spondylitis patients, matched synovial fluid reportedly showed significant enrichment of disease-linked clones.

The germline gives CDR1 KGHDR, CDR2 SFDVKD. This CDR3 spans 18 amino acids. The V and J ends lost 4 bases and 1 base, in that order; junction bases with no gene match: 10. TCRdb reprocessed the 5' RACE reads with MiXCR, giving one entry per CDR3 protein. The data show over 200,000 distinct CDR3 sequences, more than 9% seen once. This sequence originates from a male donor with ankylosing spondylitis or in good health (not recorded which). The material sequenced was blood, either unsorted or a sorted T cell fraction (not recorded which). The chain recombines TRBV24-1 with TRBJ2-4; TRBD1 matches 9 bases. The DNA of the CDR3 is TGTGCCACCAGTGAGAGGGACAGGGCCTCGGGCGCCAAAAACATTCAGTACTTC. It encodes CATSERDRASGAKNIQYF.